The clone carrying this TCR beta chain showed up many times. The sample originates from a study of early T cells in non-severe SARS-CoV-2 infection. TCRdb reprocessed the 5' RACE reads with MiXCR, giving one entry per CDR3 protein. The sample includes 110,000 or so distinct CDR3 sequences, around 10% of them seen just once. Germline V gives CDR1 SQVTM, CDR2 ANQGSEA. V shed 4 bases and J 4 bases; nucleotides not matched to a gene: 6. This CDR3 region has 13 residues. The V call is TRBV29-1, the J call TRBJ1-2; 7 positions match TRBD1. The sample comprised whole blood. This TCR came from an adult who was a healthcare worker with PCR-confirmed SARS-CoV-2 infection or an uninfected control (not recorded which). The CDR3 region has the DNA TGCAGCGTTGTTTTCCAGGGGGGCTATGGCTACACCTTC. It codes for CSVVFQGGYGYTF.